These 29 T cell receptor beta chains were all obtained from the same sample, sequenced in a study of shared clonotypes between healthy human individuals. The method was immunoSEQ multiplex PCR; TCRdb's version includes in-frame clones alone and lacks a portion of them. The sample yields roughly 1,500,000 clones, approximately 98.5% seen once. Sequencing input: naive CD4+ T cells sorted from blood. The subset denotes: CD45RA+ positively selected. All receptors derive from a man aged 25-45 years in good health.

The chain carries TRBV2 and TRBJ2-6; a possible D gene is TRBD1 (5 bases). In germline, CDR1 is SNHLY, CDR2 FYNNEI. The CDR3 consists of 14 residues. V was trimmed by 8 bases and J by 1 base, leaving 9 bases between them. CDR3 coding DNA: TGTGCCAGCTACAGGAATTCTGGGGCCAACGTCCTGACTTTC. This codes for CASYRNSGANVLTF.

Turning to this clone: At one boundary the junction diverges from the germline segment, which might be a read error. The chain has TRBV11-2 and TRBJ2-7, with D perhaps given as TRBD1 or TRBD2 (5 bases each). CDR1 is SGHAT, CDR2 FQNNGV, per germline. The CDR3 is 15 residues long. The CDR3 loop reads CASSLAFNFGTEVNF. The DNA for the CDR3 is TGTGCCAGCAGCTTAGCCTTCAACTTCGGGACCGAGGTCAACTTC.

The J gene is TRBJ2-7, the V gene TRBV28; 7 bases fit TRBD2. J gave up 2 bases and V 1 base, and 5 bases lay outside the gene matches. The germline V gene encodes CDR1 MDHEN and CDR2 SYDVKM. The CDR3 loop spans 15 amino acids. CDR3 sequence (DNA): TGTGCCAGCAGTTTATCACCCGGGACTACCTACGAGCAGTACTTC. This codes for CASSLSPGTTYEQYF.

The chain uses TRBV5-1 and TRBJ2-3; 14 positions match TRBD2. V shed 4 bases, J shed 1 base, and the junction held 8 bases outside the gene matches. The germline CDR1 and CDR2 sequences are SGHRS and YFSETQ. The CDR3 loop spans 18 amino acids. Here the CDR3 reads CASSRGLAGVTRTDTQYF. In DNA, the CDR3 is TGCGCCAGCAGCCGGGGACTAGCGGGAGTTACCCGCACAGATACGCAGTATTTT.

The V gene is TRBV5-1, the J gene TRBJ1-1; TRBD1 agrees at 7 bases. From germline, CDR1 is SGHRS and CDR2 YFSETQ. Trimming took 5 bases from V and 1 from J; bases not matched to a gene: 14. The CDR3 runs to 17 residues. DNA for the CDR3: TGCGCCAGCAGTTCTACAGGGGCCGTGATTTCGAACACTGAAGCTTTCTTT. Translating it yields CASSSTGAVISNTEAFF. The whole variable domain, remainder taken from reference TRBV5-1 and TRBJ1-1, is KAGVTQTPRYLIKTRGQQVTLSCSPISGHRSVSWYQQTPGQGLQFLFEYFSETQRNKGNFPGRFSGRQFSNSRSEMNVSTLELGDSALYLCASSSTGAVISNTEAFFGQGTRLTVV.

V and J are TRBV9 and TRBJ2-2, with D unresolved. This CDR3 is built from 15 residues. V was trimmed by 0 bases and J by 0 bases, leaving 6 bases between them. In germline, CDR1 is SGDLS, CDR2 YYNGEE. The CDR3 here is CASSVVLANTGELFF. For the CDR3, the DNA is TGTGCCAGCAGCGTAGTTCTAGCGAACACCGGGGAGCTGTTTTTT.

This sequence joins TRBV6-4 and TRBJ2-3, with 11 bases identical to TRBD2. J was trimmed by 2 bases and V by 3 bases; bases with no gene match: 1. The CDR3 has 15 residues. CDR1 is MRHNA, CDR2 SNTAGT, per germline. DNA of the CDR3: TGTGCCAGCAGTGAGGGACTAGCGGTCACAGATACGCAGTATTTT. Translated, it gives CASSEGLAVTDTQYF.

This clone is a singleton in its sample. This sample includes further DNA sequences coding for the same CDR3. The chain links TRBV5-1 to TRBJ2-5, with TRBD1 matching over 7 bases. Germline lookup yields CDR1 SGHRS and CDR2 YFSETQ. The CDR3 runs to 14 residues. The ends lost 0 bases at V and 5 bases at J; junction bases unmatched: 4. Written as DNA, the CDR3 is TGCGCCAGCAGCTTGGGACAGGGTAGGGAGACCCAGTACTTC. This codes for CASSLGQGRETQYF.

CDR3 sequence: CASSSGEQFF. The DNA of the CDR3 is TGTGCCAGCAGCTCGGGTGAGCAGTTCTTC. The V gene is TRBV7-9, the J gene TRBJ2-1; D gene uncertain. The CDR3 is made up of 10 amino acids. CDR1 is SEHNR, CDR2 FQNEAQ, per germline (reference sequence). V was clipped by 4 bases and J by 9 bases, with 4 bases between them.

The rearrangement links TRBV25-1 to TRBJ2-1; D uncertain. V shed 6 bases and J shed 2 bases, with 5 bases lying between them. This CDR3 contains 12 residues. Germline-derived CDR1 and CDR2 are MGHDK and SYGVNS. CDR3 sequence: CASSKTYNEQFF. CDR3 bases: TGTGCCAGCAGCAAAACCTACAATGAGCAGTTCTTC. Based on the CDR3 plus reference TRBV25-1 and TRBJ2-1, the full variable domain is EADIYQTPRYLVIGTGKKITLECSQTMGHDKMYWYQQDPGMELHLIHYSYGVNSTEKGDLSSESTVSRIRTEHFPLTLESARPSHTSQYLCASSKTYNEQFFGPGTRLTVL.

Turning to this clone: The same CDR3 is also encoded by other DNA sequences in this sample. The chain links TRBV27 to TRBJ2-1; D ambiguous. V lost 0 bases and J 2 bases, leaving 5 bases between the germline ends. This CDR3 contains 14 residues. CDR1 is MNHEY, CDR2 SMNVEV, per germline (reference sequence). The CDR3 bases are TGTGCCAGCAGTTTATCGCACCCCTACAATGAGCAGTTCTTC. This encodes CASSLSHPYNEQFF.

The rearrangement uses TRBV21-1 and TRBJ1-5. TRBV21-1 is termed a pseudogene. CDR3 length equals 18 residues. CDR3 sequence (DNA): TGTGCCAGCAGCAAAGTGGCCAGAAGAGACGTTAGCAATCAGCCCCAGCATTTT. Its translation is CASSKVARRDVSNQPQHF.

The chain has TRBV30 and TRBJ2-5; unclear D gene. The ends were cut back, 3 bases at V and 7 bases at J, with 12 bases in the middle. Germline-derived CDR1 and CDR2 are GTSNPN and SVGIG (reference sequence). CDR3 length: 12 residues. The CDR3 nucleotides read TGTGCCTGGAGCCCTAGATTCGGGACCCAGTACTTC. This encodes CAWSPRFGTQYF.

The chain is built from TRBV7-9 and TRBJ1-3, with D uncertain. V lost 9 bases and J 4 bases, leaving 7 bases between the germline ends. The V gene's germline CDR1 is SEHNR and CDR2 FQNEAQ (reference sequence). This CDR3 is 11 amino acids long. CDR3 nucleotide sequence: TGTGCCAGTCGGGTGGGAAACACCATATATTTT. Translating it yields CASRVGNTIYF.

The V gene is TRBV10-2, the J gene TRBJ2-7, with 8 positions matching TRBD2. V was clipped by 7 bases and J by 4 bases; unmatched bases: 12. The CDR3 is made up of 15 amino acids. Germline values: CDR1 WSHSY, CDR2 SAAADI. CDR3 in amino acids: CASTKAGGLLYEQYF. CDR3 nucleotides: TGCGCCAGCACCAAGGCGGGAGGTCTTTTGTACGAGCAGTACTTC.

V is TRBV28 and J is TRBJ2-1; weak D call: TRBD2 (5 bases). The CDR3 covers 16 residues. V was pared by 6 bases and J by 5 bases, with 20 bases between. Germline V gives CDR1 MDHEN, CDR2 SYDVKM. The CDR3 loop reads CASSESGKRVDNEQFF. Written as DNA, the CDR3 is TGTGCCAGCAGCGAGTCGGGGAAAAGGGTGGACAATGAGCAGTTCTTC.

The chain uses TRBV18 and TRBJ2-1, with D unresolved. CDR1 KGHSH and CDR2 LQKENI come from the germline V gene. The length of the CDR3 is 15 residues. Trimming removed 0 bases at V and 7 bases at J, with 13 bases between. DNA for the CDR3: TGTGCCAGCTCACCACCGGGCTCGCAGAGGAATGAGCAGTTCTTC. It translates to CASSPPGSQRNEQFF.

The count of this clone is one. The CDR3 nucleotides are TGTGCCAGCCATTCGGAGCGGGGGATCAATGAGCAGTTCTTC. It translates to CASHSERGINEQFF. The V gene is TRBV27, the J gene TRBJ2-1; 8 nucleotides line up with TRBD2. This CDR3 region has 14 residues. Germline V gene lookup returns CDR1 MNHEY and CDR2 SMNVEV (reference sequence). V shed 8 bases and J 6 bases; nucleotides not matched to a gene: 9.

This chain uses TRBV7-8 with TRBJ2-7; D uncertain. The germline gives CDR1 SGHVS, CDR2 FQNEAQ. The CDR3 has 14 amino acids. The ends were cut back, 1 base at V and 6 bases at J, with 13 bases in the middle. Here the CDR3 reads CASSLDVIRREQYF. CDR3 in DNA: TGTGCCAGCAGCTTAGATGTGATCCGTCGCGAGCAGTACTTC.

The chain joins TRBV19 to TRBJ1-5; D might be TRBD1 (6 bases). Per germline, CDR1 LNHDA and CDR2 SQIVND (reference sequence). The CDR3 length is 15 residues. Trimming stripped 5 bases from V and 0 bases from J, with 11 bases between. The CDR3 DNA is TGTGCCAGTAGTGAACAGGGTCCTAGCAATCAGCCCCAGCATTTT. Protein: CASSEQGPSNQPQHF.

The chain combines TRBV9 with TRBJ2-7, with a weak D call TRBD2 (6 bases). The V and J ends lost 4 bases and 0 bases respectively, with 11 bases between them. CDR3 length: 14 residues. The V gene's germline CDR1 is SGDLS and CDR2 YYNGEE. Here the CDR3 reads CASSLAPNSYEQYF. Here the CDR3 DNA reads TGTGCCAGCAGCCTAGCGCCCAACTCCTACGAGCAGTACTTC. Using reference TRBV9 and TRBJ2-7 for the parts outside the CDR3, the full variable domain is DSGVTQTPKHLITATGQRVTLRCSPRSGDLSVYWYQQSLDQGLQFLIQYYNGEERAKGNILERFSAQQFPDLHSELNLSSLELGDSALYFCASSLAPNSYEQYFGPGTRLTVT.

The V and J genes are TRBV7-9 and TRBJ2-1; 14 positions match TRBD2. V lost 5 bases, J lost 0 bases, and 9 bases stayed unmatched. This CDR3 spans 19 amino acids. CDR1 SEHNR and CDR2 FQNEAQ come from the germline V gene (reference sequence). The CDR3 DNA sequence: TGTGCCAGCAGCCCTACGGGGACTAGCGGGAGTATCTCCTACAATGAGCAGTTCTTC. This encodes CASSPTGTSGSISYNEQFF.

V usage is TRBV28 and J usage is TRBJ2-7; 7 bases line up with TRBD1. Germline V gene data show CDR1 as MDHEN and CDR2 as SYDVKM. The CDR3 is 15 amino acids. With V trimmed by 5 bases and J by 1 base, 8 bases remained unmatched. The DNA for the CDR3 is TGTGCCAGCAGTGCCCCCCGGGACAGATCCTACGAGCAGTACTTC. This gives the protein CASSAPRDRSYEQYF.

The V gene is TRBV27, the J gene TRBJ2-1; TRBD1 agrees at 10 bases. This CDR3 region has 17 residues. Germline CDR1 and CDR2: MNHEY and SMNVEV (reference sequence). The junction had 11 bases not matched to a gene; V was cut back by 4 bases and J by 5 bases. The CDR3 coding sequence is TGTGCCAGCAGTTCCCTAACCGGGACAGGGGCTGACAATGAGCAGTTCTTC. It translates to CASSSLTGTGADNEQFF.

V gene TRBV27 combines with J gene TRBJ2-7; tentatively, D is TRBD1 (6 bases). Looked up from germline, CDR1 is MNHEY and CDR2 is SMNVEV (reference sequence). The CDR3 spans 14 residues. The germline V and J ends were trimmed by 5 bases and 6 bases, with 17 bases remaining between them. This chain's CDR3 is CASSKYTGQFEQYF. For the CDR3, the DNA is TGTGCCAGCAGTAAATATACCGGACAGTTCGAGCAGTACTTC.

In this sample, this clone turned up once. V usage is TRBV12-5 and J usage is TRBJ1-5, with 7 bases that match TRBD1. Germline CDR1 is LGHNT and CDR2 is FRNRAP. V shed 7 bases and J 4 bases; nucleotides not matched to a gene: 10. The CDR3 runs 15 residues. The CDR3 sequence is CASAEGTASNQPQHF. The CDR3 bases are TGTGCTAGTGCCGAAGGGACAGCTTCAAATCAGCCCCAGCATTTT.

Concerning this clone: Other DNA sequences in the same sample also yield this CDR3. The J gene is TRBJ2-1, the V gene TRBV7-6, with 15 bases lining up with TRBD2. V trimming: 5 bases; J trimming: 2 bases; junction bases outside the gene matches: 4. Germline V CDR1 and CDR2: SGHVS, FNYEAQ. This CDR3 is 17 amino acids long. The CDR3 sequence is CASSLGLAGGPYNEQFF. Here the CDR3 DNA reads TGTGCCAGCAGCCTTGGACTAGCGGGAGGGCCCTACAATGAGCAGTTCTTC.

This chain uses TRBV9 with TRBJ2-1; 12 positions agree with TRBD2. This CDR3 is built from 17 residues. The trim removed 3 bases at V and 3 bases at J, leaving 7 bases unmatched. CDR1 and CDR2 (germline): SGDLS, YYNGEE. The CDR3 DNA sequence: TGTGCCAGCAGCGGAGCTAGCGGGAGGGTGGGCTACAATGAGCAGTTCTTC. This gives the protein CASSGASGRVGYNEQFF.

The chain joins TRBV9 to TRBJ2-7; 12 bases match TRBD1. This CDR3 spans 14 amino acids. CDR1 is SGDLS and CDR2 is YYNGEE in the germline V gene. The trim removed 5 bases at V and 5 bases at J, leaving 5 bases unmatched. CDR3 in amino acids: CASSRGQGAHEQYF. The CDR3 nucleotides are TGTGCCAGCAGTAGGGGACAGGGGGCCCACGAGCAGTACTTC.